A single sample gave rise to the 11 T cell receptor beta chains below, sequenced in a study of shared clonotypes between healthy human individuals. Clones were sequenced by immunoSEQ multiplex PCR, and TCRdb holds only the in-frame ones, with some missing. The data contain about a million clones, 75% of them singletons. The sequenced sample consisted of memory CD4+ T cells sorted from blood. Subset: CD45RA-negative fraction. The receptors were sampled from a man younger than 35 in good health.

V gene TRBV19 combines with J gene TRBJ2-7, with no clear D. Per germline, CDR1 LNHDA and CDR2 SQIVND (reference sequence). Trimming took off 8 bases at V and 6 bases at J, with 20 bases between the two ends. The CDR3 totals 14 residues. The CDR3 region has the DNA TGTGCCAGTTCTCCAACAAGCCTCGAAAGCGAGCAGTACTTC. This codes for CASSPTSLESEQYF.

The V and J genes are TRBV5-1 and TRBJ1-6, with TRBD1 as a possible D gene (6 bases). The V and J ends lost 2 bases and 8 bases respectively, with 11 bases between them. The CDR3 runs 14 residues. CDR1 SGHRS and CDR2 YFSETQ come from the germline V gene. Here the CDR3 DNA reads TGCGCCAGCAGCTTACTGGACAGTTATTCACCCCTCCACTTT. Translating it yields CASSLLDSYSPLHF.

Only one count was recorded for this clone. The chain links TRBV5-1 to TRBJ2-5; TRBD2 might be the D (5 bases). The CDR3 totals 15 residues. Trimming removed 5 bases from V and 2 bases from J, with 16 bases in between. CDR1 and CDR2 (germline): SGHRS, YFSETQ. CDR3 DNA sequence: TGCGCCAGCAGTCAAATCCCAAGCGGACAAGAGACCCAGTACTTC. Its translation is CASSQIPSGQETQYF.

The CDR3 reads CASSQEGVNTGELFF. The CDR3 nucleotides read TGCGCCAGCAGCCAAGAGGGAGTGAACACCGGGGAGCTGTTTTTT. The chain joins TRBV4-3 to TRBJ2-2, with D possibly TRBD2 on 5 matching bases. Deletions cut 0 bases from V and 1 base from J, with 6 bases between. Germline values: CDR1 LGHNA, CDR2 YSLEER. This CDR3 has 15 residues.

The rearrangement joins TRBV5-4 to TRBJ1-4; D gene ambiguous. The CDR3 is 15 amino acids. Germline loops: CDR1 SGHNT, CDR2 YYREEE (reference sequence). With 4 bases removed from V and 4 bases from J, the gap between germline ends came to 14 bases. CDR3 sequence: CASSPQPNFNEKLFF. The CDR3 DNA reads TGTGCCAGCAGCCCTCAACCGAATTTTAATGAAAAACTGTTTTTT.

In its sample, this clone was seen a few times. The chain has TRBV30 and TRBJ2-5, with D possibly being TRBD1 (7 bases). Gene TRBJ2-7 matches the end of the DNA better, so the J call may be wrong. Germline CDR1 GTSNPN, CDR2 SVGIG (reference sequence). This CDR3 contains 15 residues. For the CDR3, the DNA is TGTGCCTGGAGTCGGAGGGGGCCTAGTTCCTACGAGCAGTACTTC. Its protein product is CAWSRRGPSSYEQYF.

The chain links TRBV19 to TRBJ2-3; D not certain. The germline V gene encodes CDR1 LNHDA and CDR2 SQIVND (reference sequence). This CDR3 is 15 amino acids long. Trimming cost V 2 bases and J 2 bases, with 11 bases left between them. The CDR3 loop reads CASSIMGKNTDTQYF. DNA of the CDR3: TGTGCCAGTAGTATAATGGGGAAAAACACAGATACGCAGTATTTT.

The CDR3 sequence: CASSPVAGGSYNEQFF. The CDR3 coding sequence is TGTGCCAGCAGTCCCGTGGCGGGGGGCTCCTACAATGAGCAGTTCTTC. The genes are TRBV28 and TRBJ2-1, with TRBD2 matching over 8 bases. The germline CDR1 and CDR2 sequences are MDHEN and SYDVKM. This CDR3 is built from 16 residues. With V trimmed by 5 bases and J by 0 bases, 6 bases remained unmatched.

The rearrangement links TRBV7-2 to TRBJ1-3, with 11 bases identical to TRBD1. The V gene's germline CDR1 is SGHTA and CDR2 FQGNSA. The CDR3 consists of 19 residues. V dropped 5 bases and J dropped 4; count of bases not matched to a gene: 16. The CDR3 DNA follows: TGTGCCAGCAGCGACCGGGACAGGGGGTTTATAGATTCGGGAAACACCATATATTTT. The encoded protein is CASSDRDRGFIDSGNTIYF.

V gene TRBV21-1 combines with J gene TRBJ2-5; the D call TRBD2 from the table was never checked on the DNA. TRBV21-1 is labeled a pseudogene. The CDR3 is made up of 16 amino acids. The CDR3 is CASSKANPSGGRTQYF. CDR3 in DNA: TGTGCCAGCAGCAAAGCGAACCCTAGCGGGGGTCGGACCCAGTACTTC.

This clone was found many times. The chain couples TRBV6-9 to TRBJ1-4; D gene unclear. V shed 8 bases and J shed 8 bases, with 18 bases lying between them. Germline values: CDR1 MNHGY, CDR2 SVAAGI. This CDR3 has 14 residues. Here the CDR3 DNA reads TGTGCCAGCTTTAAGCGCGGTAGTCGGGAAAAACTGTTTTTT. This sequence encodes CASFKRGSREKLFF.